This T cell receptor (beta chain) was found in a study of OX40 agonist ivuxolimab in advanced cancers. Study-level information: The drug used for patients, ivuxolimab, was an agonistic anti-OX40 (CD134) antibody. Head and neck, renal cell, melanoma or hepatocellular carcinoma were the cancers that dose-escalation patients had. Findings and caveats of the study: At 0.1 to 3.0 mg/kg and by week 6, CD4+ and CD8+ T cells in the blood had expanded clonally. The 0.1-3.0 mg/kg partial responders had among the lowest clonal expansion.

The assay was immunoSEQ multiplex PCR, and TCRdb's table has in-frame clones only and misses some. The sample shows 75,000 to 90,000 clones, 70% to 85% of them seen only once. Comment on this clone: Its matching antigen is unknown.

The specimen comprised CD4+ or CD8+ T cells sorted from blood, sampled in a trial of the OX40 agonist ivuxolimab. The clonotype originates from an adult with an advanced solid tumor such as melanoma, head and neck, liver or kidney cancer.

CDR3 region: CASSSSGYEQYF. CDR3 bases: TGTGCCAGCAGCTCTTCTGGGTACGAGCAGTACTTC. This chain joins TRBV9 and TRBJ2-7; no clear D. Deletions cut 4 bases from V and 4 bases from J, with 9 bases between. Germline values: CDR1 SGDLS, CDR2 YYNGEE. This CDR3 comprises 12 residues.